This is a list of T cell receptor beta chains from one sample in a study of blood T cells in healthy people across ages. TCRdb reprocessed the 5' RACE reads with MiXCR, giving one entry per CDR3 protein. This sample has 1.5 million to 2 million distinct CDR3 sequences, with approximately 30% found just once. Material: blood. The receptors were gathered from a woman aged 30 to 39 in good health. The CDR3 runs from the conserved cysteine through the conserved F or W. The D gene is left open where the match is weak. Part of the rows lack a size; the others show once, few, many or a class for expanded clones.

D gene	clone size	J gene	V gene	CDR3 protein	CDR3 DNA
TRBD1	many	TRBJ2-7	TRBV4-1	CASSQDQGVKGEQYF	TGCGCCAGCAGCCAAGATCAGGGGGTGAAGGGCGAGCAGTACTTC
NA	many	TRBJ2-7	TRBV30	CAWSEQGCEQYF	TGTGCCTGGAGTGAGCAGGGTTGCGAGCAGTACTTC
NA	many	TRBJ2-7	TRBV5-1	CASSLGGSADEQYF	TGCGCCAGCAGCTTGGGCGGTAGCGCGGACGAGCAGTACTTC
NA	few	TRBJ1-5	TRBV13	CASSIGDQPQHF	TGTGCCAGCAGCATCGGGGATCAGCCCCAGCATTTT
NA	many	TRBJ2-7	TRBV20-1	CSAQGSSVLALYEQYF	TGCAGTGCTCAGGGGAGCAGCGTGCTAGCTCTGTACGAGCAGTACTTC
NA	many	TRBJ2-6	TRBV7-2	CASSLITSGANVLTF	TGTGCCAGCAGCTTAATAACCTCTGGGGCCAACGTCCTGACTTTC
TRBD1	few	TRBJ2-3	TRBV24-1	CATSDLKGQTTDTQYF	TGTGCCACCAGTGATTTGAAGGGACAGACAACAGATACGCAGTATTTT
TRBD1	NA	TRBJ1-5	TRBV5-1	CASSLEDRASYSNQPQHF	TGCGCCAGCAGCTTGGAGGACAGGGCCTCTTATAGCAATCAGCCCCAGCATTTT
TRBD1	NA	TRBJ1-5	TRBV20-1	CSVPGQGDQPQHF	TGCAGCGTTCCGGGACAGGGAGATCAGCCCCAGCATTTT
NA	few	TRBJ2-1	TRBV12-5	CASGLVTGSYQETQFF	TGTGCTAGTGGTTTGGTCACCGGGAGCTACCAAGAGACCCAGTTCTTC
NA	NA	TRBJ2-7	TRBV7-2	CASSLGQDTKQYF	TGTGCCAGCAGCTTAGGTCAGGACACCAAGCAGTACTTC
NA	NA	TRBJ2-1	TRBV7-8	CASSPREMSSYNEQFF	TGTGCCAGCAGTCCACGAGAGATGAGCTCCTACAATGAGCAGTTCTTC
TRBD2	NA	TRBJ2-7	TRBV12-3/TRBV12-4	CASSTNGDYEQHF	TGTGCCAGCTCGACGAACGGGGACTACGAGCAGCACTTC
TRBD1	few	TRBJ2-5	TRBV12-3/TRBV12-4	CASSPLQGSETQYF	TGTGCCAGCAGTCCATTACAGGGGTCGGAGACCCAGTACTTC
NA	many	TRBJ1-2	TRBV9	CASSAIPAYGYTF	TGTGCCAGCAGCGCGATTCCAGCCTATGGCTACACCTTC
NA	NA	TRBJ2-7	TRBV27	CASSLRDSVPHEQYF	TGTGCCAGCAGTTTACGGGACTCCGTCCCCCACGAGCAGTACTTC
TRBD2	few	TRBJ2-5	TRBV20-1	CSALDGASGDQETQYF	TGCAGTGCTCTCGACGGGGCTAGCGGGGACCAAGAGACCCAGTACTTC
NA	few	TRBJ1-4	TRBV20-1	CSARGPGRREKLFF	TGCAGTGCTAGAGGGCCGGGTCGTCGTGAAAAACTGTTTTTT
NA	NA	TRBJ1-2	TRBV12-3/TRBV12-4	CASSDGDSYGYTF	TGTGCCAGCAGTGACGGAGACAGCTATGGCTACACCTTC
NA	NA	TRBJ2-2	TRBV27	CASSLLLRGNGELFF	TGTGCCAGCAGTTTATTACTTCGGGGGAATGGGGAGCTGTTTTTT
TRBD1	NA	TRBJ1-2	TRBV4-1	CANARGPDGYTF	TGCGCCAACGCAAGGGGGCCCGACGGCTACACCTTC
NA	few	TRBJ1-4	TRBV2	CASSEEREKLFF	TGTGCCAGCAGTGAAGAGAGGGAAAAACTGTTTTTT
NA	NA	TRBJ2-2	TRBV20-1	CSASPHFGTSTGELFF	TGCAGTGCTAGTCCTCACTTCGGGACATCAACCGGGGAGCTGTTTTTT
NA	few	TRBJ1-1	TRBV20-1	CSAEPGKRAEAFF	TGCAGTGCCGAACCAGGGAAGAGGGCTGAAGCTTTCTTT
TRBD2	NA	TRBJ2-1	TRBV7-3	CASSTLAGASYNEQFF	TGTGCCAGCAGCACCTTAGCGGGGGCCTCCTACAATGAGCAGTTCTTC
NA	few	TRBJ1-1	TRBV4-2	CASSQGGGGTEAFF	TGTGCCAGCAGCCAGGGGGGGGGAGGGACTGAAGCTTTCTTT
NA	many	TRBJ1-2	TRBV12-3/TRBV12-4	CASRATGFWAGYTF	TGTGCCAGCAGAGCTACAGGGTTTTGGGCTGGCTACACCTTC
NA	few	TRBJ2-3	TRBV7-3	CASSSWGADTQYF	TGTGCCAGCAGCTCGTGGGGAGCGGATACGCAGTATTTT